This T cell receptor beta chain comes out of a study of identifying expanded T cells in peripheral blood. Study conclusions and caveats: Across healthy donors, higher total template counts meant significantly greater roughly 2-week count variance. Over approximately two and four weeks, about 15 and 18 clones changed, versus around 1.3 between replicates.

Healthy donors had no documented immune events, such as infections, while sampled. Note on this clone: Its antigen remains unidentified.

Generated by immunoSEQ multiplex PCR, the TCRdb table keeps only in-frame clones and is missing some. In the table there are more than 95,000 clones, approximately 88% of which are singletons. The CDR3 is 15 amino acids. Per germline, CDR1 SGHTA and CDR2 FQGNSA. The J segment lost 4 bases and the V segment lost 5 bases, leaving 6 bases of the junction unmatched. The chain combines TRBV7-2 with TRBJ1-3; 9 nucleotides align to TRBD1. Input material: blood. The source is a person aged 18-69 years in good health. The CDR3 DNA sequence: TGTGCCAGCAGCCCTGGGACAGGGAGGGGAAACACCATATATTTT. Protein sequence: CASSPGTGRGNTIYF.